The following is a T cell receptor (beta chain) sequence with its context. Antigen unknown. This specimen comes from a study of CD8 T cells in ankylosing spondylitis. The study, taken as a whole, reports: Significant enrichment of disease-linked clones was reported in matched ankylosing spondylitis synovial fluid. Made up of 7 to 9 highly homologous variants, a TCR beta motif appeared characteristic of ankylosing spondylitis blood. A number of the motif variants had already been described in reactive arthritis synovial fluid and blood.

The CDR3 totals 13 residues. Germline V lookup: CDR1 DFQATT, CDR2 SNEGSKA (reference sequence). Trimming cost V 1 base and J 4 bases, with 11 bases left between them. A quantitative 5'-RACE method, one with molecular barcodes, was used to make TCR beta libraries. TCRdb reprocessed the 5' RACE reads with MiXCR, giving one entry per CDR3 protein. Of about 450,000 distinct CDR3 sequences in the sample, 20% to 30% were seen once. The chain joins TRBV20-1 to TRBJ2-7; TRBD1 is a possible D gene (5 bases). The material sequenced was blood, either unsorted or a sorted T cell fraction (not recorded which). The clonotype originates from a male donor with ankylosing spondylitis. The CDR3 protein is CSARGRQTYEQYV. The DNA for the CDR3 is TGCAGTGCTAGAGGCCGACAGACTTACGAGCAGTACGTC.